Following are 3 T cell receptor beta chains from one sample sequenced in a study of OX40 agonist ivuxolimab in advanced cancers. Assay used: immunoSEQ multiplex PCR; TCRdb lists only in-frame clones, some missing. Altogether about 52,000 clones are present, about 88% being singletons, with the ten largest covering about 14%. The source was CD4+ or CD8+ T cells sorted from blood, collected in a trial of the OX40 agonist ivuxolimab. These receptors were obtained from an adult with an advanced solid tumor such as melanoma, head and neck, liver or kidney cancer.

The genes are TRBV27 and TRBJ2-3; D ambiguous. The V gene's germline CDR1 is MNHEY and CDR2 SMNVEV (reference sequence). Deletions cut 3 bases from V and 4 bases from J, with 8 bases between. The CDR3 consists of 13 residues. The DNA for the CDR3 is TGTGCCAGCAGTTTGTGGAGCGCAGATACGCAGTATTTT. This translates into CASSLWSADTQYF.

By share of the sample, this clone is medium-sized. The CDR3 region is CASSSGVGGWSYEQYF. In nucleotides, the CDR3 is TGCGCCAGCAGCTCCGGTGTGGGGGGTTGGTCCTACGAGCAGTACTTC. This rearrangement joins TRBV5-1 to TRBJ2-7, with D tentatively TRBD2 (6 bases). The germline V gene encodes CDR1 SGHRS and CDR2 YFSETQ. V lost 3 bases, J lost 1 base, and 17 bases lay in between. The CDR3 sequence is 16 residues long.

V gene TRBV6-4 combines with J gene TRBJ1-1, with D maybe TRBD1 (6 bases). V was trimmed by 6 bases and J by 4 bases, leaving 15 bases between them. Germline V CDR1 and CDR2: MRHNA, SNTAGT. The CDR3 has 14 residues. The chain's CDR3 is CASRYRAGGTEAFF. The CDR3 DNA reads as TGTGCCAGCAGATACAGGGCAGGAGGCACTGAAGCTTTCTTT.